The 7 T cell receptor beta chains reported below all come from one sample, sequenced in a study of cytomegalovirus exposure and HLA in healthy donors. The PCR had 60 Vbeta and 13 Jbeta primers. Generated by immunoSEQ multiplex PCR, the TCRdb table keeps only in-frame clones and is missing some. Its clone listing holds about 170,000 clones. Sample: PBMCs. The receptor source for this set is an older woman in good health and CMV-seronegative.

The genes are TRBV6-5 and TRBJ1-6; TRBD1 aligns across 9 bases. The CDR3 has 16 residues. Germline loops: CDR1 MNHEY, CDR2 SVGAGI. V shed 4 bases and J 9 bases; nucleotides not matched to a gene: 10. In nucleotides, the CDR3 is TGTGCCAGCAGTTCCCCTACAGACAGGGGGACTTCACCCCTCCACTTT. This codes for CASSSPTDRGTSPLHF.

The rearrangement joins TRBV10-2 to TRBJ1-2; no reliable D call. The ends were cut back, 2 bases at V and 3 bases at J, with 10 bases in the middle. Germline CDR1 is WSHSY and CDR2 is SAAADI. This CDR3 is 14 amino acids long. DNA for the CDR3: TGCGCCAGCAGTGAGCTCCCGGGATACTATGGCTACACCTTC. Translated, it gives CASSELPGYYGYTF.

The gene calls are TRBV29-1 and TRBJ2-7; 7 nucleotides agree with TRBD2. The CDR3 consists of 14 residues. With V trimmed by 3 bases and J by 1 base, 6 bases remained unmatched. Germline CDR1 is SQVTM and CDR2 is ANQGSEA. The CDR3 region has the DNA TGCAGCGTTGACGGCGGGAGTTGGTCCTACGAGCAGTACTTC. Protein: CSVDGGSWSYEQYF.

The rearrangement links TRBV5-1 to TRBJ2-5, with 9 bases fitting TRBD2. This CDR3 has 16 residues. The V and J ends lost 2 bases and 2 bases, in that order; junction bases with no gene match: 7. Germline-derived CDR1 and CDR2 are SGHRS and YFSETQ. CDR3 in amino acids: CASSLGTSSGQETQYF. The DNA of the CDR3 is TGCGCCAGCAGCTTAGGGACTAGCTCGGGTCAAGAGACCCAGTACTTC.

The rearrangement joins TRBV7-2 to TRBJ1-2; TRBD1 agrees at 9 bases. V shed 4 bases, J shed 8 bases, and the junction held 5 bases outside the gene matches. Germline CDR1 reads SGHTA; CDR2 reads FQGNSA. The CDR3 is 13 residues long. The CDR3 protein is CASSSDRGNGYTF. In DNA form, the CDR3 reads TGTGCCAGCAGCTCGGACAGGGGAAACGGCTACACCTTC.

This chain links TRBV27 with TRBJ2-7; tentative D call: TRBD1 (6 bases). Trimming cost V 6 bases and J 3 bases, with 15 bases left between them. Germline CDR1 MNHEY, CDR2 SMNVEV (reference sequence). The CDR3 sequence is 14 residues long. CDR3 protein: CASSAARGFYEQYF. The CDR3 coding sequence is TGTGCCAGCAGCGCTGCCAGGGGATTCTACGAGCAGTACTTC.

The rearrangement uses TRBV27 and TRBJ1-5; possible D gene TRBD1, 5 bases. Per germline, CDR1 MNHEY and CDR2 SMNVEV (reference sequence). CDR3 length equals 14 residues. Trimming took off 7 bases at V and 9 bases at J, with 19 bases between the two ends. The chain's CDR3 is CASILRGGLGPQHF. The DNA for the CDR3 is TGTGCCAGCATTCTACGCGGGGGTTTGGGGCCCCAGCATTTT.